Below, 24 T cell receptor beta chains from the same sample are listed, as sequenced in a study of shared clonotypes between healthy human individuals. Naive CD8 cells were CD45RO-negative, positively selected for CCR7, excluding terminally differentiated effector memory CD45RA+ cells. Using immunoSEQ multiplex PCR, the repertoire was profiled, and TCRdb retains in-frame clones only, with some absent. The sample holds about 2.1 million clones, just over 90% seen once. What was sequenced was naive CD8+ T cells from PBMCs. The receptors were gathered from a man aged 18 to 35 in good health. Some clones in this sample may be carry-over from other donors' samples.

The rearrangement joins TRBV2 to TRBJ2-1; 11 nucleotides line up with TRBD1. V lost 3 bases to trimming and J lost 8 bases; unmatched junction nucleotides: 9. Germline assignment: CDR1 SNHLY and CDR2 FYNNEI. This CDR3 has 16 amino acids. The CDR3 is CASSDGPRTGGYEQFF. In nucleotides, the CDR3 is TGTGCCAGCAGTGATGGCCCAAGGACAGGGGGCTATGAGCAGTTCTTC.

The CDR3 region is CASSSGSYTDTQYF. DNA of the CDR3: TGTGCCAGCAGCTCTGGGAGCTACACAGATACGCAGTATTTT. The chain has TRBV7-3 and TRBJ2-3, with a possible D match to TRBD2 (5 bases). This CDR3 comprises 14 residues. Trimming removed 4 bases at V and 2 bases at J, with 10 bases between. Looked up from germline, CDR1 is SGHTA and CDR2 is FQGTGA.

In its sample, this clone was seen once. In DNA, the CDR3 is TGTGCCAGCAGCGTCGGGGACACCCATCCCTACGAGCAGTACTTC. Translated, it gives CASSVGDTHPYEQYF. V usage is TRBV5-6 and J usage is TRBJ2-7, with D possibly TRBD1 on 6 matching bases. This CDR3 spans 15 amino acids. Germline V lookup: CDR1 SGHDT, CDR2 YYEEEE. V was pared by 4 bases and J by 2 bases, with 16 bases between.

Note on this clone: The CDR3 does not end in the conserved phenylalanine or tryptophan, so this is likely a read error. The DNA is omitted, as the CDR3 cannot be located on it reliably, and the CDR3 follows TCRdb's listing. The gene calls are TRBV9 and TRBJ2-7; the table's D call, TRBD2, has no DNA check behind it. The CDR3 is 11 residues long, ends included. Per the germline V gene, CDR1 is SGDLS and CDR2 is YYNGEE. The chain's CDR3 is CASSVLAGVPR.

This chain joins TRBV9 and TRBJ2-5; TRBD1 aligns across 10 bases. Germline lookup yields CDR1 SGDLS and CDR2 YYNGEE. This CDR3 spans 15 amino acids. The V and J ends lost 3 bases and 4 bases, in that order; junction bases with no gene match: 6. CDR3 in DNA: TGTGCCAGCAGCGCCATCCGGGACAGGGGAGAGACCCAGTACTTC. This codes for CASSAIRDRGETQYF.

The chain combines TRBV7-6 with TRBJ2-1; D may be TRBD2 (6 bases). V dropped 5 bases and J dropped 3 bases, with 8 bases sitting between them. Germline lookup yields CDR1 SGHVS and CDR2 FNYEAQ. The CDR3 extends over 13 amino acids. The DNA of the CDR3 is TGTGCCAGCAGCGGGCGGGACTACAATGAGCAGTTCTTC. Translated, it gives CASSGRDYNEQFF.

This chain links TRBV10-1 with TRBJ2-7; D is undetermined. The CDR3 spans 9 residues. The V and J ends lost 5 bases and 5 bases respectively, with 1 base between them. The germline V gene has CDR1 WNHNN and CDR2 SYGVQD (reference sequence). CDR3 sequence reads: CASSNEQYF. For the CDR3, the DNA is TGCGCCAGCAGTAACGAGCAGTACTTC.

The gene calls are TRBV7-9 and TRBJ2-1, with 9 bases matching TRBD1. V dropped 5 bases and J dropped 6; count of bases not matched to a gene: 8. CDR3 length equals 15 residues. Looked up from germline, CDR1 is SEHNR and CDR2 is FQNEAQ (reference sequence). The CDR3 is CASSPRQGGGNEQFF. CDR3 nucleotides: TGTGCCAGCAGCCCTAGACAGGGGGGTGGCAATGAGCAGTTCTTC.

The V gene is TRBV6-4, the J gene TRBJ1-2; 12 nucleotides agree with TRBD1. CDR3 length: 14 amino acids. The V segment lost 11 bases and the J segment 4 bases; nucleotides outside the gene matches: 8. Germline values: CDR1 MRHNA, CDR2 SNTAGT. CDR3 DNA sequence: TGTGCCTCAAAGATGGGACAGGGGGCCTATGGCTACACCTTC. It codes for CASKMGQGAYGYTF.

The J gene is TRBJ2-7, the V gene TRBV5-1; 8 bases line up with TRBD1. CDR3 length equals 16 residues. The V segment lost 0 bases and the J segment 3 bases; nucleotides outside the gene matches: 8. Germline loops: CDR1 SGHRS, CDR2 YFSETQ. The CDR3 nucleotides read TGCGCCAGCAGCTTGGAAGGACAGGGAAGTATCTACGAGCAGTACTTC. Translating gives CASSLEGQGSIYEQYF. The whole variable domain, filled in from reference TRBV5-1 and TRBJ2-7, reads KAGVTQTPRYLIKTRGQQVTLSCSPISGHRSVSWYQQTPGQGLQFLFEYFSETQRNKGNFPGRFSGRQFSNSRSEMNVSTLELGDSALYLCASSLEGQGSIYEQYFGPGTRLTVT.

Comment on this clone: In the same sample, other DNA sequences code for this CDR3. The chain has TRBV27 and TRBJ2-7; D is ambiguous. The germline V and J ends were trimmed by 2 bases and 1 base, with 6 bases remaining between them. This CDR3 has 13 amino acids. CDR1 is MNHEY, CDR2 SMNVEV, per germline (reference sequence). The CDR3 region is CASSLGYSYEQYF. In nucleotides, the CDR3 is TGTGCCAGCAGTTTAGGATATTCCTACGAGCAGTACTTC.

The rearrangement uses TRBV4-2 and TRBJ1-3; 8 positions agree with TRBD1. J lost 5 bases, V lost 0 bases, and 6 bases had no gene match. The CDR3 is made up of 16 amino acids. Germline values: CDR1 LGHNA, CDR2 YNFKEQ. CDR3 sequence (DNA): TGTGCCAGCAGCCAAGATCGCAGGGGGCGTAGAAACACCATATATTTT. Translating it yields CASSQDRRGRRNTIYF.

V gene TRBV27 combines with J gene TRBJ1-1, with D hard to call. The CDR3 runs to 12 residues. V was shortened by 7 bases and J by 5 bases, with 11 bases between the two germline ends. Per the germline V gene, CDR1 is MNHEY and CDR2 is SMNVEV (reference sequence). Here the CDR3 DNA reads TGTGCCAGCATCCTATGGGGTACTGAAGCTTTCTTT. Protein product: CASILWGTEAFF.

The chain links TRBV4-3 to TRBJ2-1; the D gene could be TRBD1 or TRBD2 (5 bases each). Trimming took off 4 bases at V and 9 bases at J, with 22 bases between the two ends. The CDR3 is 16 residues long. Germline V gene sequence: CDR1 LGHNA, CDR2 YSLEER. CDR3 nucleotide sequence: TGCGCCAGCAGCCTCGAGATGTTGAGGGGCGTTGGTGAGCAGTTCTTC. Translation gives CASSLEMLRGVGEQFF.

Turning to this clone: Other DNA sequences in this sample translate to the same CDR3. This chain uses TRBV19 with TRBJ1-1; D is possibly TRBD1 (5 bases). Looked up from germline, CDR1 is LNHDA and CDR2 is SQIVND (reference sequence). The CDR3 totals 14 residues. With 6 bases removed from V and 0 bases from J, the gap between germline ends came to 11 bases. The CDR3 DNA follows: TGTGCCAGTAGCTTGGGACGCGTGAACACTGAAGCTTTCTTT. Its translation is CASSLGRVNTEAFF.

The V call is TRBV29-1, the J call TRBJ1-3, with D possibly being TRBD1 (6 bases). Germline V gives CDR1 SQVTM, CDR2 ANQGSEA. Trimming left V 3 bases short and J 0 bases short, with 12 bases between. This CDR3 region has 15 residues. The CDR3 bases are TGCAGCGTTGACCCGGGACAAGACTCTGGAAACACCATATATTTT. Amino acid sequence: CSVDPGQDSGNTIYF.

Notes on this clone: Other DNA sequences in this specimen translate into the identical CDR3. J is TRBJ2-1 and V is TRBV27, with 8 bases lining up with TRBD2. CDR3 length equals 15 residues. Trimming took 6 bases from V and 0 from J; bases not matched to a gene: 4. Germline V lookup: CDR1 MNHEY, CDR2 SMNVEV (reference sequence). The CDR3 loop reads CASSLAGNSYNEQFF. The CDR3, as DNA: TGTGCCAGCAGCTTAGCGGGAAACTCCTACAATGAGCAGTTCTTC.

The V gene is TRBV7-2, the J gene TRBJ2-3; D is possibly TRBD2 (6 bases). The CDR3 length is 15 residues. V was clipped by 4 bases and J by 1 base, with 12 bases between them. From germline, CDR1 is SGHTA and CDR2 FQGNSA. The CDR3 spells CASSSTGLRTDTQYF. DNA of the CDR3: TGTGCCAGCAGCTCAACGGGACTGCGCACAGATACGCAGTATTTT.

This rearrangement joins TRBV10-2 to TRBJ2-7; TRBD2 aligns across 8 bases. Germline V lookup: CDR1 WSHSY, CDR2 SAAADI. V shed 3 bases and J 3 bases; nucleotides not matched to a gene: 4. This CDR3 is built from 14 residues. This CDR3 is CASSEGAGVYEQYF. CDR3 DNA: TGCGCCAGCAGTGAAGGAGCGGGAGTCTACGAGCAGTACTTC.

The CDR3 protein is CASSSAASSYNEQFF. CDR3 in DNA: TGTGCCAGCAGCTCCGCTGCCAGCTCCTACAATGAGCAGTTCTTC. The chain recombines TRBV7-8 with TRBJ2-1; D not certain. The V end was cut by 4 bases, the J end by 0 bases, with 10 bases between. CDR3 length: 15 residues. Germline V CDR1 and CDR2: SGHVS, FQNEAQ.

This rearrangement joins TRBV19 to TRBJ1-1; D is unresolved. Trimming stripped 3 bases from V and 5 bases from J, with 16 bases between. The CDR3 contains 15 residues. CDR1 and CDR2 from the germline V gene are LNHDA and SQIVND (reference sequence). As DNA, the CDR3 is TGTGCCAGTAGTATCGGAAAGTATTTCGGGACTGAAGCTTTCTTT. This encodes CASSIGKYFGTEAFF.

The rearrangement joins TRBV7-2 to TRBJ2-5; 7 nucleotides align to TRBD2. This CDR3 has 16 amino acids. Germline V gene sequence: CDR1 SGHTA, CDR2 FQGNSA. J was trimmed by 4 bases and V by 1 base; bases with no gene match: 9. In nucleotides, the CDR3 is TGTGCCAGCAGCTTAGGATTTTCGGGGAGGGGAGAGACCCAGTACTTC. It yields the protein CASSLGFSGRGETQYF.

V and J are TRBV5-1 and TRBJ1-4; TRBD1 is a possible D gene (6 bases). This CDR3 is 16 amino acids long. The germline CDR1 and CDR2 sequences are SGHRS and YFSETQ. The V gene lost 4 bases and the J gene lost 7 bases, with 20 bases spanning the gap. CDR3 region: CASSDNYRDETEKLFF. CDR3 DNA sequence: TGCGCCAGCAGCGACAACTACAGGGATGAGACTGAAAAACTGTTTTTT.

In this sample, this clone turned up a few times. The chain has TRBV30 and TRBJ1-1; unclear D gene. Germline V gene lookup returns CDR1 GTSNPN and CDR2 SVGIG (reference sequence). The germline V and J ends were trimmed by 1 base and 2 bases, with 8 bases remaining between them. This CDR3 is built from 13 residues. DNA for the CDR3: TGTGCCTGGAGTGAAGGCGGAAACACTGAAGCTTTCTTT. It yields the protein CAWSEGGNTEAFF.